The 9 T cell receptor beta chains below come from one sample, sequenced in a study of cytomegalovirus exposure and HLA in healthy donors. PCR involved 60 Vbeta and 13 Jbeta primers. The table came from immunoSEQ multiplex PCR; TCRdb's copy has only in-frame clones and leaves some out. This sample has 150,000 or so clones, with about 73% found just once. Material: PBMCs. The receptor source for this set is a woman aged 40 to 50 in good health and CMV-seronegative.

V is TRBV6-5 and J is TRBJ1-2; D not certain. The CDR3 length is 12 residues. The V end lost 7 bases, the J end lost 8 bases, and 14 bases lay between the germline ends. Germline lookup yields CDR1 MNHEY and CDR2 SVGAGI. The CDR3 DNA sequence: TGTGCCAGCAAGGAGGGTGCGGAGGGCTACACCTTC. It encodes CASKEGAEGYTF.

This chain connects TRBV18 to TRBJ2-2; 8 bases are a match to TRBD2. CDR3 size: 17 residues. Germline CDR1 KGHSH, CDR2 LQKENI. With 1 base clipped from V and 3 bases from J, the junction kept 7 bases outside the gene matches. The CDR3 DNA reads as TGTGCCAGCTCACCACGGCTCATAGCGGGGCACACCGGGGAGCTGTTTTTT. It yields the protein CASSPRLIAGHTGELFF.

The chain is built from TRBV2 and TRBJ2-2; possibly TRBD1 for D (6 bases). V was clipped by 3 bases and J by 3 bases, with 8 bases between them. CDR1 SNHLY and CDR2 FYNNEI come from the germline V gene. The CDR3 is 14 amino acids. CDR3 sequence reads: CASSENRDTGELFF. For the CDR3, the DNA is TGTGCCAGCAGTGAGAACAGGGACACCGGGGAGCTGTTTTTT.

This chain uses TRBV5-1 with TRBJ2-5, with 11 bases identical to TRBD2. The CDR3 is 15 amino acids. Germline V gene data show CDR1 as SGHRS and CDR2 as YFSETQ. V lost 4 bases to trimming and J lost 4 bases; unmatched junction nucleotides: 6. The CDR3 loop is CASSPLLAGAETQYF. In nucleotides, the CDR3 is TGCGCCAGCAGCCCCCTACTAGCGGGGGCAGAGACCCAGTACTTC.

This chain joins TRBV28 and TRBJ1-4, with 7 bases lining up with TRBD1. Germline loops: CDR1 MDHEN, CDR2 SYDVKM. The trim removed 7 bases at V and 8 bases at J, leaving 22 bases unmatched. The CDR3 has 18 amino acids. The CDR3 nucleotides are TGTGCCAGCACCACCCTGACAGGGACTGGTAATCATACCGAAAAACTGTTTTTT. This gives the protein CASTTLTGTGNHTEKLFF.

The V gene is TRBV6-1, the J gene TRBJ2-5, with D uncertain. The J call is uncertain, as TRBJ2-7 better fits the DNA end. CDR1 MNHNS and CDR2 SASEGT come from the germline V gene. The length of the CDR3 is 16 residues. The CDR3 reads CASSEAGTASSYEQYF. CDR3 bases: TGTGCCAGCAGTGAAGCAGGAACAGCAAGCTCCTACGAGCAGTACTTC.

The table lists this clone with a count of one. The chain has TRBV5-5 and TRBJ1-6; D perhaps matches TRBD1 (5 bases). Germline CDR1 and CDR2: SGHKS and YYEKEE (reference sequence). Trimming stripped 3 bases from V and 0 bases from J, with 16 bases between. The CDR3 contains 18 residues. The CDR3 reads CASSSRIGASSYNSPLHF. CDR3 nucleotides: TGTGCCAGCAGCTCTAGGATAGGGGCGAGCTCCTATAATTCACCCCTCCACTTT. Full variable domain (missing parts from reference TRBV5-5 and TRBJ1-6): DAGVTQSPTHLIKTRGQQVTLRCSPISGHKSVSWYQQVLGQGPQFIFQYYEKEERGRGNFPDRFSARQFPNYSSELNVNALLLGDSALYLCASSSRIGASSYNSPLHFGNGTRLTVT.

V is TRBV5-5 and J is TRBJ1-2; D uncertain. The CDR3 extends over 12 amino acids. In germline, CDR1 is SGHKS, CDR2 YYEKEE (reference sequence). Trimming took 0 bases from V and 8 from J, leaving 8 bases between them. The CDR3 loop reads CASSLVTEGYTF. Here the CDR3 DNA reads TGTGCCAGCAGCTTGGTAACAGAAGGCTACACCTTC.

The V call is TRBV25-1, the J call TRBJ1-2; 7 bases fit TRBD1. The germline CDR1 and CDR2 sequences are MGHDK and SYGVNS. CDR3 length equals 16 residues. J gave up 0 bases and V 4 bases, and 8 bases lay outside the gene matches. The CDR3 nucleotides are TGTGCCAGCAGTGTTACCACAGGGGAAGCTAACTATGGCTACACCTTC. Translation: CASSVTTGEANYGYTF.